This section outlines one TCR beta chain sequence together with its context. This sample is drawn from a study of identical twins. Each CDR3 protein is one row after TCRdb ran MiXCR on the 5' RACE reads. This sample has roughly 710,000 distinct CDR3 sequences; approximately 6% occur once, and the top ten carry around 2%. The CDR3 consists of 12 residues. CDR1 SEHNR and CDR2 FQNEAQ come from the germline V gene (reference sequence). Between the trimmed V and J ends, which lost 6 bases and 6 bases, there was a span of 8 bases. The chain is built from TRBV7-9 and TRBJ2-2; D not resolved. This TCR came from a man younger than 35 in good health. Sample: naive T cells sorted from blood. CDR3 in amino acids: CASRNLAGELFF. For the CDR3, the DNA is TGTGCCAGCAGAAATCTGGCCGGGGAGCTGTTTTTT.